These T cell receptor beta chains were read from a single sample in a study of T cells expressing NK-cell markers. TCRdb reprocessed the 5' RACE reads and reports one entry per CDR3 protein, with no DNA. The listing records about 170,000 distinct CDR3 sequences. Material for sequencing was blood T cells: a sorted CD56 or NKG2C T cell subset, CD4+ or CD8+ T cells, or bulk PBMC T cells (not recorded which). The receptor source for this set is a man aged 18-69 years in good health. Both conserved end residues are part of each CDR3.

V: TRBV6-1; J: TRBJ2-7; CDR3: CASTMYVSYEQYF
V: TRBV28; J: TRBJ2-1; CDR3: CASSRNYNEQFF
V: TRBV12-3/TRBV12-4; J: TRBJ2-5; CDR3: CASTQGWAGSRQETQYF
V: TRBV5-5; J: TRBJ1-4; CDR3: CASSVDPPGATNEKLFF
V: TRBV19; J: TRBJ1-1; CDR3: CASSTDPGQVLGAFF
V: TRBV27; J: TRBJ2-3; CDR3: CASSPPQTGTPTDTQYF
V: TRBV29-1; J: TRBJ2-7; CDR3: CSVAAGVDEQYF
V: TRBV4-1; J: TRBJ2-5; CDR3: CASSQVISSQETQYF
V: TRBV9; J: TRBJ2-7; CDR3: CASSVARLPYEQYF
V: TRBV29-1; J: TRBJ2-1; CDR3: CSVPQARSYNEQFF
V: TRBV10-2; J: TRBJ2-5; CDR3: CASSGGQRQETQYF
V: TRBV4-2; J: TRBJ2-7; CDR3: CASSQGGTGEQYF
V: TRBV4-1; J: TRBJ1-1; CDR3: CASSPSQGTPPLGTEAFF
V: TRBV12-3/TRBV12-4; J: TRBJ1-2; CDR3: CASSLGPTATSNYGYTF
V: TRBV7-2; J: TRBJ2-3; CDR3: CASSLGWPGGTDTQYF
V: TRBV7-2; J: TRBJ2-7; CDR3: CASSLAAGGYLSSYEQYF
V: TRBV15; J: TRBJ1-4; CDR3: CATSRSRVGEKLFF
V: TRBV5-6; J: TRBJ1-6; CDR3: CASSPEGQTSSYNSPLHF
V: TRBV27; J: TRBJ2-1; CDR3: CASSLTGTSSYNEQFF
V: TRBV7-9; J: TRBJ2-1; CDR3: CATTGGSYNEQFF
V: TRBV10-3; J: TRBJ2-1; CDR3: CAISELQGGHNEQFF
V: TRBV29-1; J: TRBJ2-5; CDR3: CSATLRALMYQETQYF
V: TRBV21-1; J: TRBJ2-7; CDR3: CASSKLRGVGGSLYEQYF
V: TRBV5-6; J: TRBJ1-1; CDR3: CADRQYLPPMMNTEAFF
V: TRBV10-3; J: TRBJ2-7; CDR3: CAISDGTESSYEQYF
V: TRBV20-1; J: TRBJ2-1; CDR3: CSAKPQGVGYNEQFF
V: TRBV3-1; J: TRBJ2-5; CDR3: CASSQWRDPQETQYF
V: TRBV7-9; J: TRBJ2-7; CDR3: CASSFVSGLRNEQYF
V: TRBV15; J: TRBJ2-7; CDR3: CATSRERMTGYEQYF
V: TRBV7-3; J: TRBJ2-5; CDR3: CASSLIGLIGETQYF
V: TRBV3-1; J: TRBJ2-7; CDR3: CASSQDWGGPDEQYF
V: TRBV12-3/TRBV12-4; J: TRBJ2-4; CDR3: CASSSEEQILAKNIQYF
V: TRBV7-8; J: TRBJ2-7; CDR3: CASSNQAETGGDNEQYF
V: TRBV19; J: TRBJ1-5; CDR3: CASSGQAYGLNQPQHF
V: TRBV5-1; J: TRBJ1-1; CDR3: CASSRRQGTEAFF
V: TRBV3-1; J: TRBJ2-3; CDR3: CASNSGGLAGADTQYF
V: TRBV12-3/TRBV12-4; J: TRBJ2-7; CDR3: CASSLALGLATYEQYF